This T cell receptor (beta chain) was captured by sequencing in a study of OX40 agonist ivuxolimab in advanced cancers. In the study overall: Partial responses were achieved by three patients: one hepatocellular carcinoma, two cutaneous melanoma.

Sequenced by immunoSEQ multiplex PCR; TCRdb stores in-frame clones only, minus some. This table has 80,000 to 100,000 clones, approximately 94% appearing once. Findings and caveats of the study: The authors did not determine the antigen specificity of the expanded peripheral T cells. Dosing at 0.1 to 3.0 mg/kg was accompanied by clonal expansion of CD4+ and CD8+ blood T cells by week 6.

About this clone itself: The antigen remains unidentified.

The CDR3 runs 13 residues. Germline CDR1 and CDR2: LGHNT and FRNRAP. Trimming took 6 bases from V and 9 from J, leaving 15 bases between them. The rearrangement links TRBV12-5 to TRBJ2-1; no firm D call. This specimen consisted of CD4+ or CD8+ T cells sorted from blood, obtained in a trial of the OX40 agonist ivuxolimab. The source of this sequence is an adult with an advanced solid tumor such as melanoma, head and neck, liver or kidney cancer. The DNA for the CDR3 is TGTGCTAGTGGAACTAACGGGTGGGGTGAGCAGTTCTTC. It specifies CASGTNGWGEQFF.